This TCR beta chain was retrieved from a study of blood T cell repertoires in COVID-19. Repertoires were generated with immunoSEQ multiplex PCR, while TCRdb's copy carries only in-frame clones and drops some. The table lists tens of thousands of clones, roughly 80% of them singletons. The V gene's germline CDR1 is MNHEY and CDR2 SVGAGI. This CDR3 region has 15 residues. The V and J ends lost 9 bases and 4 bases, in that order; junction bases with no gene match: 13. The rearrangement links TRBV6-5 to TRBJ2-3; 7 bases line up with TRBD1. Sequenced material: peripheral blood. The receptor was isolated from a human donor in a cohort sampled during active COVID-19. The CDR3: CASRTDRSVADTQYF. The DNA of the CDR3 is TGTGCCAGTCGTACGGACAGGTCGGTGGCAGATACGCAGTATTTT.